This is a list of T cell receptor beta chains from one sample in a study of blood T cell repertoires in COVID-19. The assay was immunoSEQ multiplex PCR, and TCRdb's table has in-frame clones only and misses some. The table has around 38,000 clones, about 85% seen once. The specimen sequenced was peripheral blood. These receptors came from a man aged 55-75 years with COVID-19, enrolled during active disease. The CDR3 runs from the conserved cysteine through the conserved F or W. A D gene is named only where the DNA matches it firmly. Part of the rows lack a size; the others show once, few, many or a class for expanded clones.

J | length | size | V | D | CDR3 | DNA
TRBJ1-5 | 15 | . | TRBV28 | . | CASSLLGAPGQPQHF | TGTGCCAGCAGTTTGTTAGGGGCCCCTGGGCAGCCCCAGCATTTT
TRBJ2-2 | 15 | . | TRBV7-6 | . | CASSPRTMNTGELFF | TGTGCCAGCAGCCCCCGGACTATGAACACCGGGGAGCTGTTTTTT
TRBJ1-4 | 16 | . | TRBV11-2 | . | CASSPQGGVANEKLFF | TGTGCCAGCAGTCCCCAAGGAGGGGTAGCTAATGAAAAACTGTTTTTT
TRBJ2-7 | 14 | few | TRBV7-2 | . | CASSRGREIYEQYF | TGTGCCAGCAGCCGGGGGCGGGAGATCTACGAGCAGTACTTC
TRBJ2-3 | 15 | . | TRBV18 | . | CASSSKKGNTDTQYF | TGTGCCAGCTCGTCCAAGAAGGGGAACACAGATACGCAGTATTTT
TRBJ1-5 | 14 | . | TRBV2 | . | CASSKDYSNQPQHF | TGTGCCAGCAGTAAAGATTATAGCAATCAGCCCCAGCATTTT
TRBJ1-5 | 15 | . | TRBV6-5 | . | CASSSRGYSNQPQHF | TGTGCCAGCAGTTCCCGGGGATATAGCAATCAGCCCCAGCATTTT
TRBJ1-2 | 13 | . | TRBV6-5 | . | CASSSDSGYGYTF | TGTGCCAGCAGTTCGGACAGTGGCTATGGCTACACCTTC
TRBJ1-5 | 16 | . | TRBV24-1 | . | CATSEGTASSNQPQHF | TGTGCCACCAGTGAAGGGACTGCAAGTAGCAATCAGCCCCAGCATTTT
TRBJ2-7 | 15 | . | TRBV7-2 | . | CASSSVTRIGNEQYF | TGTGCCAGCAGCTCCGTTACTAGGATAGGGAACGAGCAGTACTTC
TRBJ2-7 | 14 | . | TRBV6-6 | TRBD2 | CASSRTRGNHEQYF | TGTGCCAGCAGCAGGACTAGAGGCAACCACGAGCAGTACTTC
TRBJ2-5 | 15 | . | TRBV11-3 | TRBD1 | CASSLSPTGSETQYF | TGTGCCAGCAGCTTAAGCCCGACAGGGTCAGAGACCCAGTACTTC
TRBJ1-2 | 14 | . | TRBV9 | . | CASSEGRAGYGYTF | TGTGCCAGCAGCGAGGGCAGGGCTGGCTATGGCTACACCTTC
TRBJ1-1 | 16 | . | TRBV2 | . | CASSENRALLNTEAFF | TGTGCCAGCAGTGAAAACAGGGCCCTGCTGAACACTGAAGCTTTCTTT
TRBJ1-1 | 13 | . | TRBV6-5 | TRBD1 | CASSRGTEGEAFF | TGTGCCAGCAGTCGAGGGACAGAGGGTGAAGCTTTCTTT
TRBJ2-7 | 14 | . | TRBV7-8 | TRBD1 | CASSKRGTGSEQYF | TGTGCCAGCAGCAAGCGTGGGACAGGCAGCGAGCAGTACTTC
TRBJ1-5 | 15 | . | TRBV28 | . | CASSVKGSLNQPQHF | TGTGCCAGCAGTGTGAAGGGGTCTTTGAATCAGCCCCAGCATTTT
TRBJ1-1 | 16 | . | TRBV6-1 | . | CASSGGRSEVDTEAFF | TGTGCCAGCAGTGGGGGCAGAAGCGAGGTCGACACTGAAGCTTTCTTT
TRBJ1-1 | 15 | . | TRBV9 | . | CASSVGPAGETEAFF | TGTGCCAGCAGCGTAGGCCCGGCCGGGGAAACTGAAGCTTTCTTT
TRBJ1-4 | 16 | . | TRBV19 | TRBD1 | CASSPETGARLEKLFF | TGTGCCAGTAGTCCAGAGACAGGGGCGCGCTTAGAAAAACTGTTTTTT
TRBJ1-5 | 16 | . | TRBV28 | TRBD1 | CASSFLKTGSNQPQHF | TGTGCCAGCAGTTTCCTTAAGACAGGGAGCAATCAGCCCCAGCATTTT
TRBJ1-1 | 17 | . | TRBV14 | TRBD1 | CASSQYTGTGGPTEAFF | TGTGCCAGCAGCCAGTACACCGGGACAGGGGGCCCCACTGAAGCTTTCTTT
TRBJ1-1 | 15 | . | TRBV6-2/TRBV6-3 | TRBD1 | CASSTNLQGFTEAFF | TGTGCCAGCAGTACGAACCTACAGGGGTTCACTGAAGCTTTCTTT
TRBJ2-1 | 14 | . | TRBV10-3 | . | CAISDGQGWNEQFF | TGTGCCATCAGTGACGGGCAGGGGTGGAATGAGCAGTTCTTC
TRBJ2-5 | 18 | . | TRBV11-3 | TRBD2 | CASSSGLAGGQVSQTQYF | TGTGCCAGCAGCTCTGGACTAGCGGGAGGGCAGGTCAGCCAGACCCAGTACTTC
TRBJ2-5 | 15 | . | TRBV30 | . | CAWRPTGNLGETQYF | TGTGCCTGGAGGCCCACGGGGAACTTGGGAGAGACCCAGTACTTC
TRBJ1-2 | 16 | . | TRBV4-2 | TRBD1 | CASSQGGQVGGYGYTF | TGTGCCAGCAGCCAAGGGGGACAGGTAGGGGGCTATGGCTACACCTTC
TRBJ2-5 | 13 | . | TRBV24-1 | . | CATSDPGKETQYF | TGTGCCACCAGTGATCCCGGGAAAGAGACCCAGTACTTC
TRBJ2-3 | 12 | . | TRBV27 | . | CASRRLTDTQYF | TGTGCCAGCAGGCGTCTCACAGATACGCAGTATTTT
TRBJ2-6 | 14 | . | TRBV6-6 | . | CASSLSSGANVLTF | TGTGCCAGCAGTTTGAGCTCTGGGGCCAACGTCCTGACTTTC
TRBJ1-5 | 16 | . | TRBV28 | TRBD1 | CASSPGTEGRKQPQHF | TGTGCCAGCAGTCCCGGGACAGAAGGGCGCAAACAGCCCCAGCATTTT
TRBJ2-7 | 16 | . | TRBV7-9 | TRBD1 | CASSLDPGQGSYEQYF | TGTGCCAGCAGCTTAGACCCGGGACAGGGCTCCTACGAGCAGTACTTC
TRBJ1-5 | 15 | . | TRBV28 | . | CASLTPAGAGQPQHF | TGTGCCAGCCTTACACCCGCGGGGGCGGGTCAGCCCCAGCATTTT
TRBJ2-7 | 11 | . | TRBV7-9 | . | CASSFEYEQYF | TGTGCCAGCAGCTTCGAGTACGAGCAGTACTTC
TRBJ2-5 | 15 | . | TRBV6-5 | . | CASSYGPGRQETQYF | TGTGCCAGCAGTTACGGCCCGGGGAGACAAGAGACCCAGTACTTC
TRBJ2-1 | 15 | . | TRBV9 | TRBD2 | CASSELAGGYNEQFF | TGTGCCAGCAGCGAGCTAGCGGGGGGTTACAATGAGCAGTTCTTC
TRBJ2-7 | 13 | . | TRBV10-3 | . | CAISATTGREQYF | TGTGCCATCAGTGCAACCACAGGGCGCGAGCAGTACTTC
TRBJ2-5 | 14 | . | TRBV18 | . | CASSTRRGGETQYF | TGTGCCAGCTCAACGCGCAGGGGAGGGGAGACCCAGTACTTC
TRBJ2-3 | 15 | . | TRBV5-1 | . | CASSSLETGADTQYF | TGCGCCAGCAGCTCCCTGGAGACCGGGGCAGATACGCAGTATTTT
TRBJ1-4 | 18 | . | TRBV13 | TRBD1 | CASSLASRPTGATPELFF | TGTGCCAGCAGCTTAGCTTCCCGGCCGACAGGGGCCACACCGGAACTGTTTTTT
TRBJ1-6 | 15 | . | TRBV19 | . | CASSPRTRNNSPLHF | TGTGCCAGTAGTCCCCGGACAAGGAATAATTCACCCCTCCACTTT
TRBJ2-5 | 17 | . | TRBV7-9 | . | CASSLAIGKSSGETQYF | TGTGCCAGCAGCTTAGCGATCGGAAAATCAAGCGGAGAGACCCAGTACTTC
TRBJ2-3 | 13 | . | TRBV18 | . | CASSLQGQGMQYF | TGTGCCAGCTCACTCCAAGGGCAGGGTATGCAGTATTTT
TRBJ1-1 | 16 | few | TRBV6-6 | TRBD1 | CASSPTTGTANTEAFF | TGTGCCAGCAGCCCTACTACCGGGACAGCTAACACTGAAGCTTTCTTT
TRBJ1-1 | 14 | . | TRBV30 | TRBD1 | CAWTRGAMNTEAFF | TGTGCCTGGACCAGGGGGGCCATGAACACTGAAGCTTTCTTT
TRBJ2-3 | 16 | . | TRBV6-2/TRBV6-3 | TRBD2 | CASSYSGLADTDTQYF | TGTGCCAGCAGTTACTCGGGGCTAGCGGACACAGATACGCAGTATTTT